These T cell receptor beta chains were read from a single sample in a study of control samples from healthy donors and cancer patients. TCRdb's copy holds only in-frame clones and misses some; the assay was immunoSEQ multiplex PCR. The sample holds approximately 63,000 clones, 85% seen once. Specimen: blood. Receptors were obtained from a man aged 35 to 55 in good health. CDR3s include the opening cysteine and the closing phenylalanine or tryptophan. Each record gives: CDR3 DNA, CDR3 protein, D gene, J gene, V gene, clone size. A D gene is named only where the DNA matches it firmly. Rows give clone size only sometimes, using once, few, many, or a class for an expanded clone.

CDR3nt: TGTGCCAGCAGCCCGCAAGCGGGAGGAGAGACCCAGTACTTC
CDR3aa: CASSPQAGGETQYF
d_gene: TRBD2
j_gene: TRBJ2-5
v_gene: TRBV11-2
abundance: -

CDR3nt: TGTGCCAGCTCTTCGGACCAAAATGAAAAACTGTTTTTT
CDR3aa: CASSSDQNEKLFF
d_gene: -
j_gene: TRBJ1-4
v_gene: TRBV18
abundance: -

CDR3nt: TGTGCCTGGAAGAAGGGGGGTCCCACTGAAGCTTTCTTT
CDR3aa: CAWKKGGPTEAFF
d_gene: -
j_gene: TRBJ1-1
v_gene: TRBV30
abundance: -

CDR3nt: TGTGCCAGTACCCCGGGACAGCTCTCTAACTATGGCTACACCTTC
CDR3aa: CASTPGQLSNYGYTF
d_gene: TRBD1
j_gene: TRBJ1-2
v_gene: TRBV19
abundance: -

CDR3nt: TGTGCCAGCAGCTTAGAAGCCCGCAGAACTGAAGCTTTCTTT
CDR3aa: CASSLEARRTEAFF
d_gene: -
j_gene: TRBJ1-1
v_gene: TRBV11-2
abundance: -

CDR3nt: TGTGCCAGCAGCTTAGGGGCCGGGACAGCAGGAGAGACCCAGTACTTC
CDR3aa: CASSLGAGTAGETQYF
d_gene: TRBD1
j_gene: TRBJ2-5
v_gene: TRBV7-9
abundance: once

CDR3nt: TGTGCCAGCAGCCCAAAATTTCGGTTAGAGGAGACCCAGTACTTC
CDR3aa: CASSPKFRLEETQYF
d_gene: -
j_gene: TRBJ2-5
v_gene: TRBV7-9
abundance: -

CDR3nt: TGTGCCAGCAGCCAAGACAGCTCTGGGGCCAACGTCCTGACTTTC
CDR3aa: CASSQDSSGANVLTF
d_gene: -
j_gene: TRBJ2-6
v_gene: TRBV3-1/TRBV3-2
abundance: -

CDR3nt: TGTGCCAGTAGGGTGACAGGGGACTATGGCTACACCTTC
CDR3aa: CASRVTGDYGYTF
d_gene: TRBD1
j_gene: TRBJ1-2
v_gene: TRBV19
abundance: -

CDR3nt: TGTGCCAGCAGCTTAGATGGGGACAGTCTAGCCAAAAACATTCAGTACTTC
CDR3aa: CASSLDGDSLAKNIQYF
d_gene: TRBD1
j_gene: TRBJ2-4
v_gene: TRBV7-2
abundance: -

CDR3nt: TGTGCCAGCAGCTTGGATCCCGGGACAGGGAATGAAAAACTGTTTTTT
CDR3aa: CASSLDPGTGNEKLFF
d_gene: TRBD1
j_gene: TRBJ1-4
v_gene: TRBV5-4
abundance: -

CDR3nt: TGCGCCAGCAGCCCCCATGGGGGGGCCCTTTCCCACAATGAGCAGTTCTTC
CDR3aa: CASSPHGGALSHNEQFF
d_gene: -
j_gene: TRBJ2-1
v_gene: TRBV4-3
abundance: -

CDR3nt: TGTGCCAGTAGCCTAAACGGGGCGGCCTGGGCTTTCTTT
CDR3aa: CASSLNGAAWAFF
d_gene: -
j_gene: TRBJ1-1
v_gene: TRBV19
abundance: few

CDR3nt: TGTGCCAGCAGCTTATCTGGGTGGGCTGAAGCTTTCTTT
CDR3aa: CASSLSGWAEAFF
d_gene: -
j_gene: TRBJ1-1
v_gene: TRBV7-2
abundance: -

CDR3nt: TGTGCCAGCAGCCCGGGACGGTCCAACACTGAAGCTTTCTTT
CDR3aa: CASSPGRSNTEAFF
d_gene: -
j_gene: TRBJ1-1
v_gene: TRBV7-9
abundance: -

CDR3nt: TGTGCCAGCAGCTTACCCGGGACAGGTGTCGGAGATACGCAGTATTTT
CDR3aa: CASSLPGTGVGDTQYF
d_gene: TRBD1
j_gene: TRBJ2-3
v_gene: TRBV7-2
abundance: -

CDR3nt: TGTGCCAGCACCTTCGGGCAGGGGAACACTGAAGCTTTCTTT
CDR3aa: CASTFGQGNTEAFF
d_gene: -
j_gene: TRBJ1-1
v_gene: TRBV7-9
abundance: -